This TCR beta chain was profiled in a study of T cell responses to AZD1222 COVID-19 vaccine. This clone has a handful of counts. Trimming took 5 bases from V and 6 from J, leaving 11 bases between them. Germline V lookup: CDR1 MNHEY, CDR2 SMNVEV (reference sequence). The CDR3 length is 14 residues. Libraries were prepared by immunoSEQ multiplex PCR; TCRdb keeps only in-frame clonotypes and omits some of them. The sample contains some 70,000 clones, about 83% of which appear only once. The receptor comes from an adult in good health. Sequenced here: peripheral blood, sampled on day 0 of AZD1222 vaccination. The chain employs TRBV27 and TRBJ1-6; possibly TRBD1 for D (6 bases). This chain's CDR3 is CASSRTALNSPLHF. CDR3 DNA sequence: TGTGCCAGCAGTCGGACAGCCCTTAATTCACCCCTCCACTTT.